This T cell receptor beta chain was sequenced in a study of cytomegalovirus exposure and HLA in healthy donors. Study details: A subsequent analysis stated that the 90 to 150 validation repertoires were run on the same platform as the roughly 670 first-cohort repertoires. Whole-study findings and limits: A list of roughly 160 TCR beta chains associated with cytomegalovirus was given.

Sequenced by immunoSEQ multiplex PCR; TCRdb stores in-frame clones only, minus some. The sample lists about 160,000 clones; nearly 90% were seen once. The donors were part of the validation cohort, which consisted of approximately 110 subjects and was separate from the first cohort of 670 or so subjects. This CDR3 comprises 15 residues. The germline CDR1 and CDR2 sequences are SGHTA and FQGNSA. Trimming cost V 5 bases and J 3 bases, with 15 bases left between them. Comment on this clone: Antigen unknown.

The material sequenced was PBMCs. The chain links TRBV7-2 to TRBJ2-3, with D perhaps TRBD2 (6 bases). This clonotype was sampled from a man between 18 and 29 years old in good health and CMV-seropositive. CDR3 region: CASSKGGLGTDTQYF. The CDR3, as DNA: TGTGCCAGCAGCAAGGGAGGCCTAGGGACAGATACGCAGTATTTT.